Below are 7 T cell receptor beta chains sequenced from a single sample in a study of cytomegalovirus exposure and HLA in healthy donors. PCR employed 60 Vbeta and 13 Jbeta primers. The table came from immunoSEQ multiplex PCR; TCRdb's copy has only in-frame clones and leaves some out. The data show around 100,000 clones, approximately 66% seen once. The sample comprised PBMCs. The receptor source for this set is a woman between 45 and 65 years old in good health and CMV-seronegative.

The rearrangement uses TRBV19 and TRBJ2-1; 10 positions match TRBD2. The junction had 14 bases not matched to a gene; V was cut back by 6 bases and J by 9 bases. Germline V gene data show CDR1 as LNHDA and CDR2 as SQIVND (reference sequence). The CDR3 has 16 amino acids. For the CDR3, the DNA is TGTGCCAGTAGAAGACTTGAGACTAGCGGGTATACTGAGCAGTTCTTC. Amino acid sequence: CASRRLETSGYTEQFF.

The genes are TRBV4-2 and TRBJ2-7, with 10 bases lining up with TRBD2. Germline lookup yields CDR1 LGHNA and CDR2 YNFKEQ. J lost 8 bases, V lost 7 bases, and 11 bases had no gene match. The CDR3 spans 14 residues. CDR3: CASTTSGRADKQYF. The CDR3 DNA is TGTGCCAGCACCACGAGCGGGAGGGCCGATAAGCAGTACTTC.

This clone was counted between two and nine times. Written as DNA, the CDR3 is TGTGCCATCATGATTGACAGTGAAGCTTTCTTT. This gives the protein CAIMIDSEAFF. The chain couples TRBV10-3 to TRBJ1-1, with D perhaps TRBD1 (5 bases). The V and J ends lost 7 bases and 7 bases respectively, with 10 bases between them. Looked up from germline, CDR1 is ENHRY and CDR2 is SYGVKD. This CDR3 is 11 amino acids long.

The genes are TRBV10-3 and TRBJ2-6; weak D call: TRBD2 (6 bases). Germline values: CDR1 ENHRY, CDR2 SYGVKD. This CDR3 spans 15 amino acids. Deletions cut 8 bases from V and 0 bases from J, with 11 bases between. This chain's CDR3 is CAIGYGSSGANVLTF. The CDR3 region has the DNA TGTGCCATCGGGTACGGGAGCTCTGGGGCCAACGTCCTGACTTTC.

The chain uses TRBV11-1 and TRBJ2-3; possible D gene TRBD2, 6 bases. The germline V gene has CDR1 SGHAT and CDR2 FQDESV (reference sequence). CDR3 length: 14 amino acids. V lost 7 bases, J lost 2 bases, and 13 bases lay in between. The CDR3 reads CASTIGTHTDTQYF. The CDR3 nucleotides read TGTGCCAGCACCATCGGGACTCACACAGATACGCAGTATTTT.

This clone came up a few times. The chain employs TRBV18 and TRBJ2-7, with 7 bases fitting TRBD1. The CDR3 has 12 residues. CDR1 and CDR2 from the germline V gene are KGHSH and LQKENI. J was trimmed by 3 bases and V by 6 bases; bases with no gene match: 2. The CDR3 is CASSGQNYEQYF. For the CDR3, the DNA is TGTGCCAGCTCGGGACAGAACTACGAGCAGTACTTC. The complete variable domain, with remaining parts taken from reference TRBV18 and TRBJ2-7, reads NAGVMQNPRHLVRRRGQEARLRCSPMKGHSHVYWYRQLPEEGLKFMVYLQKENIIDESGMPKERFSAEFPKEGPSILRIQQVVRGDSAAYFCASSGQNYEQYFGPGTRLTVT.

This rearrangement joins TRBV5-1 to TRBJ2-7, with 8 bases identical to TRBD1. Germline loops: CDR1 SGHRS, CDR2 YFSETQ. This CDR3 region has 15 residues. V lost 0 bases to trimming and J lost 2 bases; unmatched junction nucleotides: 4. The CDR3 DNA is TGCGCCAGCAGCTTGGGGCGGACAGGGACCTACGAGCAGTACTTC. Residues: CASSLGRTGTYEQYF.